These T cell receptor beta chains were read from a single sample in a study of cytomegalovirus exposure and HLA in healthy donors. The table came from immunoSEQ multiplex PCR; TCRdb's copy has only in-frame clones and leaves some out. This sample contains about 88,000 clones. The sequenced sample was PBMCs. These receptors all come from a girl aged 10-17 years in good health and CMV-seropositive. The CDR3 runs from the conserved cysteine through the conserved F or W. The D gene is left open where the match is weak.

TRBJ2-1,15,TRBV29-1,TRBD1,TGCAGCGTGGTGCCAGTGGACAGGGAGCAAAATGAGCAGTTCTTC,CSVVPVDREQNEQFF
TRBJ1-2,14,TRBV7-3,TRBD1,TGTGCCAGCGGCCCCGGGACAGGGTTTCACGGCTACACCTTC,CASGPGTGFHGYTF
TRBJ2-5,16,TRBV6-1,TRBD1,TGTGCCAGCAGTGTTTGGGACAGGGGAGGTGGAGAGACCCAGTACTTC,CASSVWDRGGGETQYF
TRBJ1-4,19,TRBV5-1,TRBD1,TGCGCCAGCAGCTTGGCCCTAGCTACAGGGGGGAGATTGAATGAAAAACTGTTTTTT,CASSLALATGGRLNEKLFF
TRBJ2-7,13,TRBV6-5,-,TGTGCCAGCAGTCGCGCCCTCTCCTACGAGCAGTACTTC,CASSRALSYEQYF
TRBJ2-5,16,TRBV5-1,TRBD2,TGCGCCAGCAGCTTGGGGCTGCGGGGGGCTCAAGAGACCCAGTACTTC,CASSLGLRGAQETQYF
TRBJ2-2,16,TRBV9,-,TGTGCCAGCAGCGTAGTGGCCAACCGTAACACCGGGGAGCTGTTTTTT,CASSVVANRNTGELFF
TRBJ1-1,12,TRBV19,-,TGTGCCAGTAGTAGGAGGAACACTGAAGCTTTCTTT,CASSRRNTEAFF
TRBJ2-3,14,TRBV29-1,TRBD2,TGCAGCGTTGCGACTAGCACTAACACAGATACGCAGTATTTT,CSVATSTNTDTQYF
TRBJ1-2,16,TRBV5-6,-,TGTGCCAGCAGGCCAGGAGCGGGCTTCCGTGGATGTGGCTACACCTTC,CASRPGAGFRGCGYTF
TRBJ1-1,15,TRBV4-3,TRBD1,TGCGCCAGCAGCCAGAACCGACAGGGGGAAACTGAAGCTTTCTTT,CASSQNRQGETEAFF
TRBJ1-5,15,TRBV19,TRBD1,TGTGCCAGTAGTAAGCAGATAGGGGGCAAACAGCCCCAGCATTTT,CASSKQIGGKQPQHF
TRBJ2-4,16,TRBV9,TRBD1,TGTGCCAGCAGCCCAGGGGACAGTTTAGCCAAAAACATTCAGTACTTC,CASSPGDSLAKNIQYF
TRBJ2-7,17,TRBV11-2,-,TGTGCCAGCAGCTTAGGGGTTACTGTGGGCCCTGCCTACGAGCAGTACTTC,CASSLGVTVGPAYEQYF
TRBJ2-2,14,TRBV2,-,TGTGCCAGCAGATTCCAGTTGAACACCGGGGAGCTGTTTTTT,CASRFQLNTGELFF
TRBJ2-2,14,TRBV5-1,-,TGCGCCAGCAGCGCGGACACAAACACCGGGGAGCTGTTTTTT,CASSADTNTGELFF
TRBJ1-1,15,TRBV19,-,TGTGCCAGTAGTATGGAGGGGCGGTGGAACACTGAAGCTTTCTTT,CASSMEGRWNTEAFF
TRBJ1-6,16,TRBV4-1,-,TGCGCCAGCAGTTCAAGTCCGCTAGGGGGTAATTCACCCCTCCACTTT,CASSSSPLGGNSPLHF
TRBJ2-3,14,TRBV7-9,TRBD1,TGTGCCAGCAGCTCGGGACAGGGGGTGGATACGCAGTATTTT,CASSSGQGVDTQYF
TRBJ1-4,15,TRBV6-5,-,TGTGCCAGCAGTCCTCGGGTAGGAACTAATGAAAAACTGTTTTTT,CASSPRVGTNEKLFF
TRBJ2-5,13,TRBV11-1,-,TGTGCCAGCAGCCCGCGGCACCAAGAGACCCAGTACTTC,CASSPRHQETQYF
TRBJ2-3,15,TRBV9,TRBD2,TGTGCCAGCAGCGTGCAAGCGGGACCCACAGATACGCAGTATTTT,CASSVQAGPTDTQYF
TRBJ2-6,17,TRBV10-3,TRBD2,TGTGCCATCAGTGAATCGGGGGGGTACTCTGGGGCCAACGTCCTGACTTTC,CAISESGGYSGANVLTF
TRBJ2-7,14,TRBV10-3,-,TGTGCCATCAGTGAACAGGGAAGCTCCTACGAGCAGTACTTC,CAISEQGSSYEQYF
TRBJ1-2,15,TRBV4-1,-,TGCGCCAGCAGCCAGGAGACAGCTGCTAACTATGGCTACACCTTC,CASSQETAANYGYTF
TRBJ2-7,16,TRBV7-6,TRBD1,TGTGCCAGCAGCGCGACCGGGACAGTCTTCTCCTACGAGCAGTACTTC,CASSATGTVFSYEQYF
TRBJ2-7,15,TRBV7-9,TRBD1,TGTGCCAGCAGCCCGTCGACAGGGGCCGTCTGGGAGCAGTACTTC,CASSPSTGAVWEQYF
TRBJ2-1,16,TRBV4-2,TRBD2,TGTGCCAGCAGCCTTACTAGCGGGGACTCCTACAATGAGCAGTTCTTC,CASSLTSGDSYNEQFF
TRBJ1-2,14,TRBV7-2,-,TGTGCCAGCAGCCAGGGACTGAAAGTCTATGGCTACACCTTC,CASSQGLKVYGYTF
TRBJ1-5,14,TRBV6-1,-,TGTGCCAGCAGGGGGCACGGTGGCAATCAGCCCCAGCATTTT,CASRGHGGNQPQHF
TRBJ2-5,16,TRBV5-1,TRBD1,TGCGCCAGCAGCTTGGGGAGCCCAGGGGGCAGGGAGACCCAGTACTTC,CASSLGSPGGRETQYF